Included here is one TCR beta chain sequence, with context. The target of this receptor is not known. No much larger clonotype is one base removed from it; base qualities were not supplied. The data originate from a study of CD8 T cells in ankylosing spondylitis (dated by TCRdb to about 2017). With regard to the full study: The study set out to find disease-linked TCR variants by profiling T cell receptor beta repertoires in ankylosing spondylitis patients and healthy donors. Peripheral blood samples were taken, and synovial fluid was additionally collected from ankylosing spondylitis patients. The whole study cohort included roughly 110 healthy donors and about two dozen ankylosing spondylitis patients. What the study reported, not specific to this receptor: The disease-linked clones had a CD8+ phenotype and were found at relatively low frequencies in peripheral blood. Some of the motif variants had been reported before in the synovial fluid and blood of reactive arthritis patients, a finding that suggests common disease-initiation mechanisms. A TCR beta motif made up of several highly homologous amino acid variants appeared to be characteristic of blood from ankylosing spondylitis patients. Significant enrichment of the disease-linked clones was reported in matched synovial fluid samples from ankylosing spondylitis patients.

Sequenced on an Illumina HiSeq 2500. Quantitative 5'-RACE with molecular barcodes was the method used to prepare the TCR beta libraries. For the original study's pipeline: A new computational method based on a probabilistic model of VDJ rearrangement was used to identify disease-linked TCR variants. Through fastp at Q25 and MiXCR, TCRdb rebuilt clones from the public reads, retaining in-frame beta chains. Identical CDR3 protein sequences are pooled into one entry, listed with their most common genes and DNA. These V and J calls are TCRdb output, not the study's own analysis. In all, the sample holds approximately 520,000 distinct CDR3 sequences, and 5.3% of those were seen once. The ten largest make up approximately 3.5% of the sample. Sample: blood, either unsorted or a sorted T cell fraction (not recorded which). The receptor's source is a male donor with ankylosing spondylitis.

The CDR3 region has the sequence CASTSGSTETQYF. The sequenced DNA: TGTGCCAGCACCTCCGGGAGTACGGAGACCCAGTACTTC. The chain is made from TRBV6-2 or TRBV6-3 and TRBJ2-5; TRBD2 is possibly the D segment (6 matching bases). From the cysteine through the phenylalanine, the CDR3 covers 13 amino acids. Left in the record is the CDR3 DNA by itself, 39 bases read in frame from the first base. CDR1 and CDR2 were assigned from the germline V gene as MNHEY and SVGEGT. Deletion took 7 bases off V and 5 bases off J, with a span of 14 bases between the germline ends.